This is a list of T cell receptor beta chains from one sample in a study of OX40 agonist ivuxolimab in advanced cancers. The data were produced by immunoSEQ multiplex PCR, yet TCRdb's version contains in-frame clones alone and is incomplete. The sample records some 55,000 clones, about 80% being singletons. The sequencing here drew on CD4+ or CD8+ T cells sorted from blood, taken in a trial of the OX40 agonist ivuxolimab. The receptors come from an adult with an advanced solid tumor such as melanoma, head and neck, liver or kidney cancer. CDR3s include the opening cysteine and the closing phenylalanine or tryptophan. A D gene is named only where the DNA matches it firmly. Clone size, where shown, is once, few, many, or a class for clones that have expanded.

j_call d_call v_call clone_size cdr3_nt cdr3_aa
TRBJ2-3 TRBD2 TRBV13 NA TGTGCCAGCAGCCGCGGGGGGGCCACAGATACGCAGTATTTT CASSRGGATDTQYF
TRBJ1-5 NA TRBV18 few TGTGCCAGCTCACCATCCAGGGAAAGGCCCCAGCATTTT CASSPSRERPQHF
TRBJ1-5 TRBD1 TRBV6-4 NA TGTGCCAGCAGTGACACCAACAGGGGACTACGCTTTCGGCCCCAGCATTTT CASSDTNRGLRFRPQHF
TRBJ2-5 NA TRBV7-6 NA TGTGCCAGCAGCTTAGTGGGAGAGACCCAGTACTTC CASSLVGETQYF
TRBJ2-3 TRBD2 TRBV4-3 NA TGCGCCAGCAGCCAAGATGGAGGAGCGGGGTCGGGGGATACGCAGTATTTT CASSQDGGAGSGDTQYF
TRBJ2-5 NA TRBV30 NA TGTGCCTGGATTGGGTACACCCAAGAGACCCAGTACTTC CAWIGYTQETQYF
TRBJ2-3 NA TRBV27 few TGTGCCAGCAGTTTTTCAGATACGCAGTATTTT CASSFSDTQYF
TRBJ2-7 NA TRBV6-6 NA TGTGCCAGCAGTTACTCGACGGGCGGTACCTACGAGCAGTACTTC CASSYSTGGTYEQYF
TRBJ1-2 NA TRBV5-6 NA TGTGCCAGCAGCTTGGGGCGGATCCCTAACTATGGCTACACCTTC CASSLGRIPNYGYTF
TRBJ2-2 TRBD1 TRBV10-3 NA TGTGCCACCGCCGGGACAGGGTTCACCGGGGAGCTGTTTTTT CATAGTGFTGELFF
TRBJ2-7 NA TRBV11-2 NA TGTGCCAGCAGCTTAGGTCTGCGTACCTCCTACGAGCAGTACTTC CASSLGLRTSYEQYF
TRBJ2-1 NA TRBV18 NA TGTGCCAGCTCACCACTAGCGCCAGGGAATGAGCAGTTCTTC CASSPLAPGNEQFF
TRBJ2-1 TRBD1 TRBV13 NA TGTGCCAGCAGCCGGGACAGTTACAATGAGCAGTTCTTC CASSRDSYNEQFF
TRBJ2-1 NA TRBV11-2 NA TGTGCCAGCACCCTTGGGGCGTACAATGAGCAGTTCTTC CASTLGAYNEQFF
TRBJ2-3 NA TRBV19 NA TGTGCCAGTAGCCGGGGGGCCCGCACAGATACGCAGTATTTT CASSRGARTDTQYF
TRBJ2-1 TRBD1 TRBV5-1 NA TGCGCCAGCAGCGATCCCGGGACAGGGACAAATGAGCAGTTCTTC CASSDPGTGTNEQFF
TRBJ2-3 NA TRBV11-3 few TGTGCCAGCAGCTTAACCGGGGTACCCACAGATACGCAGTATTTT CASSLTGVPTDTQYF
TRBJ2-7 TRBD1 TRBV18 NA TGTGCCAGCTCACCACCGACAGGGGGTCGCGAGCAGTACTTC CASSPPTGGREQYF
TRBJ1-2 NA TRBV5-1 NA TGCGCCAGCAGCTTCGGGTGGGGGCAGGGCTACACCTTC CASSFGWGQGYTF
TRBJ2-6 TRBD1 TRBV7-2 NA TGTGCCAGCCGACCCGGGACAGGGGAAACTGCTGGGGCCAACGTCCTGACTTTC CASRPGTGETAGANVLTF
TRBJ2-1 NA TRBV9 NA TGTGCCAGCAGCGTAGGAAGAATCTCAGTCCACAATGAGCAGTTCTTC CASSVGRISVHNEQFF
TRBJ1-2 TRBD1 TRBV5-1 NA TGCGCCAGCAGCTTGGTCCCCTTCCCACAGGGGGGAGGCTACACCTTC CASSLVPFPQGGGYTF